The source of this T cell receptor (beta chain) is a study of shared clonotypes between healthy human individuals. Libraries were prepared by immunoSEQ multiplex PCR; TCRdb keeps only in-frame clonotypes and omits some of them. The table has approximately 700,000 clones, roughly 73% seen once. This clone occurred once. This CDR3 has 13 residues. Germline V gene lookup returns CDR1 MDHEN and CDR2 SYDVKM. V shed 8 bases and J shed 4 bases, with 14 bases lying between them. Sequencing used memory CD4+ T cells sorted from blood. As for subset: CD45RA-negative fraction. The chain uses TRBV28 and TRBJ1-1, with no clear D. This receptor was taken from a woman under 40 in good health. In nucleotides, the CDR3 is TGTGCCAGCCGCCCAGGAGGAACCACTGAAGCTTTCTTT. Its protein is CASRPGGTTEAFF.